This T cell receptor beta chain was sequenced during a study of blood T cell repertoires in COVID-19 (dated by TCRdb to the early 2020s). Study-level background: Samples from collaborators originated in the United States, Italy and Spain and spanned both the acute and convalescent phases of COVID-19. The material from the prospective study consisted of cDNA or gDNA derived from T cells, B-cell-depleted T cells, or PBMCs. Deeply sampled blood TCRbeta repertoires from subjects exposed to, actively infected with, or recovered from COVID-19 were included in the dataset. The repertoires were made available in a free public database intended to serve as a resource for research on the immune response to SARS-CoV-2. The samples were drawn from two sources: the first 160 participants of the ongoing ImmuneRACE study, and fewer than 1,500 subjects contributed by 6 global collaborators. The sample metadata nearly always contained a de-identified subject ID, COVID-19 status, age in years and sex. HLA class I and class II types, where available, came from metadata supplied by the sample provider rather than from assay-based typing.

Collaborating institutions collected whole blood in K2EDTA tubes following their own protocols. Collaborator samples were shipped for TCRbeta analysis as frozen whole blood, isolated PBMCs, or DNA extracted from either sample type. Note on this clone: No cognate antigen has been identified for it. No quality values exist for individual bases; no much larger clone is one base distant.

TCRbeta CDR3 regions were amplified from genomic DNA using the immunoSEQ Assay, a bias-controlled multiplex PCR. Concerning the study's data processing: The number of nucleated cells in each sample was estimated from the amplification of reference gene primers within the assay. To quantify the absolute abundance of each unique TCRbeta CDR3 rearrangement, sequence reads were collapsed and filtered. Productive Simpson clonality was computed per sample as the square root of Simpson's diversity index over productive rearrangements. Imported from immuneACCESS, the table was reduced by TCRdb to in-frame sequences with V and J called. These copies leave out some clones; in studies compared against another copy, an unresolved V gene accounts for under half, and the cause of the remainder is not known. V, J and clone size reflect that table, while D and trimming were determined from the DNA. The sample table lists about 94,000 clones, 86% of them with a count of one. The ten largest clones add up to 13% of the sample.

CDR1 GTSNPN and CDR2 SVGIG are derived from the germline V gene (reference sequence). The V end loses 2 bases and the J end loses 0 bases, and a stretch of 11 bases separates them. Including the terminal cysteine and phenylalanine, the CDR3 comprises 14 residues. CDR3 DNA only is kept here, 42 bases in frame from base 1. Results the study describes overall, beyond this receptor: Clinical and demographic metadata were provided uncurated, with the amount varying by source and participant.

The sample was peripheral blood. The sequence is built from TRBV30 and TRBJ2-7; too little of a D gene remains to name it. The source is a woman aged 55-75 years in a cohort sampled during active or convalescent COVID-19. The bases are TGTGCCTGGAGTTTCTTGGGCATCTCCTACGAGCAGTACTTC. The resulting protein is CAWSFLGISYEQYF.